Following are 24 T cell receptor beta chains from one sample sequenced in a study of human T cells and chemical hapten exposure. Time point indicated: patch test 2, 6 weeks after DPC sensitization. Treatment defined: therapeutic diphenylcyclopropenone sensitization with weekly scalp DPC. One entry per CDR3 protein, called by TCRdb with MiXCR from the RACE reads. Of about 140,000 distinct CDR3 sequences detected, 12% appear once; the ten largest clones hold 1.4%. The sample consisted of whole blood, taken in connection with sensitization to the hapten diphenylcyclopropenone (DPC). These receptors were collected from a woman in her fifties or sixties with alopecia areata. Some clones in this sample may be carry-over from other donors' samples.

This chain links TRBV11-2 with TRBJ1-6, with 8 positions matching TRBD1. CDR3 length: 17 amino acids. CDR1 and CDR2 from the germline V gene are SGHAT and FQNNGV. V trimming: 2 bases; J trimming: 5 bases; junction bases outside the gene matches: 8. For the CDR3, the DNA is TGTGCCAGCAGCTTAATCCGGACAGGGAGGAATAATTCACCCCTCCACTTT. It translates to CASSLIRTGRNNSPLHF.

The table lists this clonotype with many counts. The chain is built from TRBV29-1 and TRBJ2-1, with TRBD2 matching over 16 bases. This CDR3 contains 14 residues. Unmatched junction bases numbered 5, after V lost 2 bases and J lost 13 bases. Germline V gene lookup returns CDR1 SQVTM and CDR2 ANQGSEA. The CDR3 nucleotides are TGCAGCGTTGAATCGGGACTAGCGGGAGGGGAACAGTTCTTC. Translation: CSVESGLAGGEQFF.

The sample holds a few counts of this clonotype. The chain carries TRBV25-1 and TRBJ1-6, with 7 bases that match TRBD1. Germline V gene sequence: CDR1 MGHDK, CDR2 SYGVNS. The CDR3 has 13 amino acids. Trimming removed 2 bases from V and 9 bases from J; junction bases left unmatched: 1. The CDR3 coding sequence is TGTGCCAGCAGTGAACAGGGGGTTTCACCCCTCCACTTT. It translates to CASSEQGVSPLHF.

This chain connects TRBV28 to TRBJ1-5; a possible D gene is TRBD1 (5 bases). Germline CDR1 is MDHEN and CDR2 is SYDVKM. CDR3 size: 15 residues. Trimming removed 7 bases at V and 0 bases at J, with 13 bases between. CDR3 residues: CASIKGAVSNQPQHF. The CDR3 bases are TGTGCCAGCATCAAAGGGGCCGTTAGCAATCAGCCCCAGCATTTT.

The rearrangement links TRBV21-1 to TRBJ2-6; the D call in the table, TRBD1, was not verified against the DNA. TRBV21-1 is a pseudogene locus. The CDR3 is made up of 17 amino acids. The CDR3: CASPRAGETPGANVLTF. In DNA, the CDR3 is TGTGCCAGCCCCCGGGCAGGCGAAACTCCTGGGGCCAACGTCCTGACTTTC.

J is TRBJ2-7 and V is TRBV28, with 8 bases identical to TRBD2. V shed 8 bases and J 0 bases; nucleotides not matched to a gene: 6. Looked up from germline, CDR1 is MDHEN and CDR2 is SYDVKM. The CDR3 spans 14 residues. Here the CDR3 DNA reads TGTGCCAGCGGGCGGGGGGACACCTCCTACGAGCAGTACTTC. Amino acid sequence: CASGRGDTSYEQYF.

The CDR3 sequence: CATSRDGDTQYF. CDR3 in DNA: TGTGCCACCAGCAGAGATGGGGATACGCAGTATTTT. V is TRBV15 and J is TRBJ2-3; no reliable D call. The CDR3 spans 12 residues. CDR1 LNHNV and CDR2 YYDKDF come from the germline V gene (reference sequence). Deletions cut 0 bases from V and 6 bases from J, with 4 bases between.

CDR3 in amino acids: CASSRDILTDTQYF. DNA of the CDR3: TGTGCCAGCAGCCGGGACATCCTCACAGATACGCAGTATTTT. This rearrangement joins TRBV7-6 to TRBJ2-3; tentative D call: TRBD1 (6 bases). V was cut by 5 bases and J by 2 bases, with 11 bases left in between. Germline V gene lookup returns CDR1 SGHVS and CDR2 FNYEAQ. The CDR3 is 14 amino acids.

This rearrangement joins TRBV19 to TRBJ2-1; 12 bases agree with TRBD2. This CDR3 is built from 14 residues. The germline V gene encodes CDR1 LNHDA and CDR2 SQIVND (reference sequence). The V and J ends lost 9 bases and 4 bases, in that order; junction bases with no gene match: 4. CDR3 in DNA: TGTGCCAGCCAACTAGCGGGGGGTTACAATGAGCAGTTCTTC. Protein: CASQLAGGYNEQFF.

This clonotype was counted a few times. The chain couples TRBV5-1 to TRBJ2-3, with 14 bases identical to TRBD2. The CDR3 is 18 amino acids. The V and J ends lost 4 bases and 1 base, in that order; junction bases with no gene match: 8. Germline V gene sequence: CDR1 SGHRS, CDR2 YFSETQ. CDR3 nucleotide sequence: TGCGCCAGCAGCGCCGGGACTAGCGGGAGAACGGGCACAGATACGCAGTATTTT. Translated: CASSAGTSGRTGTDTQYF.

This clonotype has more than one count but fewer than ten. The chain is built from TRBV24-1 and TRBJ2-3; 7 positions match TRBD2. CDR1 and CDR2 from the germline V gene are KGHDR and SFDVKD. J was trimmed by 3 bases and V by 3 bases; bases with no gene match: 14. The CDR3 consists of 18 residues. CDR3 nucleotides: TGTGCCACCAGTGATGCGCGAAGCGGGGTCCGATCGACAGATACGCAGTATTTT. Encoded protein: CATSDARSGVRSTDTQYF.

This clonotype was found many times. The chain links TRBV18 to TRBJ2-7; D unclear. Germline V lookup: CDR1 KGHSH, CDR2 LQKENI. V shed 8 bases and J shed 0 bases, with 8 bases lying between them. This CDR3 is built from 12 residues. CDR3 sequence reads: CASSPSSYEQYF. CDR3 nucleotides: TGTGCCAGCAGCCCGAGCTCCTACGAGCAGTACTTC.

This clonotype showed up many times. The chain uses TRBV5-1 and TRBJ1-1; D is unclear. This CDR3 region has 14 residues. Trimming removed 0 bases at V and 1 base at J, with 7 bases between. Germline assignment: CDR1 SGHRS and CDR2 YFSETQ. The CDR3 nucleotides are TGCGCCAGCAGCTTGGTCTGGGGGAACACTGAAGCTTTCTTT. It translates to CASSLVWGNTEAFF. The entire variable domain, with the rest obtained from reference TRBV5-1 and TRBJ1-1, is as follows: KAGVTQTPRYLIKTRGQQVTLSCSPISGHRSVSWYQQTPGQGLQFLFEYFSETQRNKGNFPGRFSGRQFSNSRSEMNVSTLELGDSALYLCASSLVWGNTEAFFGQGTRLTVV.

Many counts were recorded for this clonotype. The gene calls are TRBV28 and TRBJ1-4; TRBD1 agrees at 8 bases. The CDR3 covers 12 residues. In germline, CDR1 is MDHEN, CDR2 SYDVKM. The V and J ends lost 8 bases and 8 bases, in that order; junction bases with no gene match: 4. CDR3 DNA: TGTGCCAGCGGGACAGGAAGGGAAAAACTGTTTTTT. It encodes CASGTGREKLFF.

This clonotype was detected ten times or more. The chain recombines TRBV6-1 with TRBJ2-5; 7 nucleotides line up with TRBD2. The CDR3 length is 14 residues. CDR1 and CDR2 from the germline V gene are MNHNS and SASEGT. The junction had 3 bases not matched to a gene; V was cut back by 0 bases and J by 5 bases. The CDR3 DNA follows: TGTGCCAGCAGTGAAGCGCACGGGGGGGAGACCCAGTACTTC. Translated: CASSEAHGGETQYF.

The table lists this clonotype with a few counts. CDR3: CASSQSGTYEQYF. The DNA of the CDR3 is TGTGCCAGCAGCCAGAGCGGGACCTACGAGCAGTACTTC. The J gene is TRBJ2-7, the V gene TRBV3-1; 7 nucleotides agree with TRBD2. Losses at the gene ends were 3 bases for V and 2 bases for J; bases not matched to a gene: 1. Germline CDR1 is LGHDT and CDR2 is YNNKEL (reference sequence). This CDR3 has 13 amino acids.

This clonotype has a handful of counts. The rearrangement uses TRBV30 and TRBJ1-4; TRBD1 matches at 9 bases. Germline assignment: CDR1 GTSNPN and CDR2 SVGIG (reference sequence). This CDR3 has 15 amino acids. Trimming took 4 bases from V and 7 from J; bases not matched to a gene: 10. The CDR3: CAWNKPGQGAEKLFF. CDR3 nucleotide sequence: TGTGCCTGGAACAAACCGGGACAGGGCGCTGAAAAACTGTTTTTT.

The rearrangement links TRBV7-2 to TRBJ1-2, with D uncertain. Germline V gives CDR1 SGHTA, CDR2 FQGNSA. CDR3 length: 13 amino acids. The V end lost 1 base, the J end lost 7 bases, and 10 bases lay between the germline ends. CDR3 nucleotide sequence: TGTGCCAGCAGCTTAGGAGAGGAGGGTGGCTACACCTTC. This sequence encodes CASSLGEEGGYTF.

Only a few counts were recorded for this clonotype. The chain carries TRBV5-4 and TRBJ1-6; D is perhaps TRBD1 (5 bases). Between the trimmed V and J ends, which lost 4 bases and 0 bases, there was a span of 8 bases. CDR3 size: 15 residues. Per germline, CDR1 SGHNT and CDR2 YYREEE (reference sequence). The CDR3 DNA is TGTGCCAGCAGCGGGGACCTCTCCTATAATTCACCCCTCCACTTT. It specifies CASSGDLSYNSPLHF.

This clonotype was seen a handful of times. V usage is TRBV7-2 and J usage is TRBJ2-5, with 10 bases matching TRBD2. The CDR3 runs 16 residues. V trimming: 1 base; J trimming: 2 bases; junction bases outside the gene matches: 4. The germline V gene has CDR1 SGHTA and CDR2 FQGNSA. The CDR3 spells CASSLVAGGPQETQYF. CDR3 sequence (DNA): TGTGCCAGCAGCTTAGTAGCGGGGGGTCCACAAGAGACCCAGTACTTC.

This clonotype was recorded a few times. CDR3 DNA: TGTGCCAGCTCCTTAGGAGGCGATAGCAATCAGCCCCAGCATTTT. Its protein is CASSLGGDSNQPQHF. The chain uses TRBV18 and TRBJ1-5; D gene ambiguous. This CDR3 is 15 amino acids long. Germline CDR1 KGHSH, CDR2 LQKENI. Trimming removed 6 bases at V and 0 bases at J, with 12 bases between.

The chain is built from TRBV5-6 and TRBJ2-4, with 9 bases aligning to TRBD1. Germline trimming cut 3 bases from V and 4 bases from J; bases unmatched to any gene: 2. The CDR3 is 14 amino acids. Germline V gives CDR1 SGHDT, CDR2 YYEEEE. The CDR3 reads CASSWGQGKNIQYF. In DNA form, the CDR3 reads TGTGCCAGCAGCTGGGGACAGGGTAAAAACATTCAGTACTTC.

This chain connects TRBV11-2 to TRBJ2-5; D may be TRBD2 (5 bases). Germline CDR1 reads SGHAT; CDR2 reads FQNNGV. The CDR3 has 13 amino acids. Trimming pared 7 bases from V and 3 bases from J, leaving 12 bases between. The CDR3: CASKRVGEETQYF. Written as DNA, the CDR3 is TGTGCCAGCAAGAGGGTTGGCGAAGAGACCCAGTACTTC. Full variable domain (outside the CDR3, taken from reference TRBV11-2 and TRBJ2-5): EAGVAQSPRYKIIEKRQSVAFWCNPISGHATLYWYQQILGQGPKLLIQFQNNGVVDDSQLPKDRFSAERLKGVDSTLKIQPAKLEDSAVYLCASKRVGEETQYFGPGTRLLVL.

In nucleotides, the CDR3 is TGCGCCAGCAGTGAGTCCGGAGGAACGGGAAACACCATATATTTT. Protein: CASSESGGTGNTIYF. The V gene is TRBV10-1, the J gene TRBJ1-3; D gene ambiguous. V was pared by 0 bases and J by 4 bases, with 10 bases between. From germline, CDR1 is WNHNN and CDR2 SYGVQD (reference sequence). This CDR3 contains 15 residues.